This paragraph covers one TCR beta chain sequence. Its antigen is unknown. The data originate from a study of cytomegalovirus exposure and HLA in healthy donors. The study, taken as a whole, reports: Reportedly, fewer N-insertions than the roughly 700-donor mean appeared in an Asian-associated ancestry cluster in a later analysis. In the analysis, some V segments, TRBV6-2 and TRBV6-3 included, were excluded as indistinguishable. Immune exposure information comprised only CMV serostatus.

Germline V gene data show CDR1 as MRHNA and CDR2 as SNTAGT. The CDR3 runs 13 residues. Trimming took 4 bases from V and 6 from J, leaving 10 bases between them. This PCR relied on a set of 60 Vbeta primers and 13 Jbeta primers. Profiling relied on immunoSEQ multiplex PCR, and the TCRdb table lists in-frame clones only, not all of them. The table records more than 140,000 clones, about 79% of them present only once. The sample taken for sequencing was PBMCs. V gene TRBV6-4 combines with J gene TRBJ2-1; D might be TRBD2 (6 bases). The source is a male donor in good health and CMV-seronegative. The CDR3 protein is CASSAAGTNEQFF. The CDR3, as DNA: TGTGCCAGCAGTGCTGCGGGGACCAATGAGCAGTTCTTC.